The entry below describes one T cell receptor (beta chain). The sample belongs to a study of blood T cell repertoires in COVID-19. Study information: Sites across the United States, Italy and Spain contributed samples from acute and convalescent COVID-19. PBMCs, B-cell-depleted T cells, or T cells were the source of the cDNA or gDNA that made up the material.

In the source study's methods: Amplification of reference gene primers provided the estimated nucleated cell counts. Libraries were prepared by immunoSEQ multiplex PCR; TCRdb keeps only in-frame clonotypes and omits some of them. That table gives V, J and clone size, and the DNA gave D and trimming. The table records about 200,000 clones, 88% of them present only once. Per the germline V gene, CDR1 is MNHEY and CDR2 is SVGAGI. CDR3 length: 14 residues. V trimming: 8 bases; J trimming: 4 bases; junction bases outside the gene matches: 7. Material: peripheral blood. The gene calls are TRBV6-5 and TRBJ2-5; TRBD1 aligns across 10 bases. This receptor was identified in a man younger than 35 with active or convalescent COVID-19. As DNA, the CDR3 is TGTGCCAGCGGCGGACAGGGGGGTCGAGAGACCCAGTACTTC. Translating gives CASGGQGGRETQYF.